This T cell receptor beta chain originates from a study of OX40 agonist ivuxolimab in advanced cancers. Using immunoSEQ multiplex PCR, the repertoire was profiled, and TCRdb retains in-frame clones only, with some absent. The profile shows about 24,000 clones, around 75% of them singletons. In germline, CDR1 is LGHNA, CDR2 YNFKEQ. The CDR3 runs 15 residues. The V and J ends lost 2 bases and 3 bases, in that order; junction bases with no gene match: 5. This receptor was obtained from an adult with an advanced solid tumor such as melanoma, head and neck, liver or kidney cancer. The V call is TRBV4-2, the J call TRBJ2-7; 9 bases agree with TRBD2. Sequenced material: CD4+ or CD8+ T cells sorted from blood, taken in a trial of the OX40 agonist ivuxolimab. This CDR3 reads CASSQSAGGLYEQYF. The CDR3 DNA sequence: TGTGCCAGCAGCCAATCTGCGGGGGGGCTCTACGAGCAGTACTTC.